The entry that follows covers one T cell receptor (beta chain) sequence. Assay: immunoSEQ multiplex PCR; the TCRdb copy retains only in-frame clones and omits some. Here the sample spans approximately 85,000 clones, about nine tenths being singletons. The source of the sample is a study of blood T cell repertoires in COVID-19. This CDR3 is built from 15 residues. Germline assignment: CDR1 SGHVS and CDR2 FNYEAQ. V lost 5 bases and J 0 bases, leaving 12 bases between the germline ends. The sequenced sample consisted of peripheral blood. The receptor's source is a man aged 50 or older with acute or convalescent COVID-19. V is TRBV7-6 and J is TRBJ2-3; D is perhaps TRBD1 (6 bases). CDR3 bases: TGTGCCAGCAGCCCTAGACAGGTCAGCACAGATACGCAGTATTTT. Its protein product is CASSPRQVSTDTQYF. Together with reference TRBV7-6 and TRBJ2-3, the CDR3 gives the full variable domain: GAGVSQSPRYKVTKRGQDVALRCDPISGHVSLYWYRQALGQGPEFLTYFNYEAQQDKSGLPNDRFSAERPEGSISTLTIQRTEQRDSAMYRCASSPRQVSTDTQYFGPGTRLTVL.